The 18 T cell receptor beta chains below all came from one sample that was sequenced in a study of cytomegalovirus exposure and HLA in healthy donors. PCR primers comprised 60 Vbeta and 13 Jbeta primers. The assay was immunoSEQ multiplex PCR, and TCRdb's table has in-frame clones only and misses some. Here the sample spans about 160,000 clones, around 77% being singletons. Sequencing was performed on PBMCs. Every receptor here comes from a woman between 25 and 40 years old in good health and CMV-seronegative.

The gene calls are TRBV6-1 and TRBJ2-7; TRBD1 aligns across 9 bases. Germline CDR1 MNHNS, CDR2 SASEGT. There are 14 residues in the CDR3. Trimming removed 3 bases from V and 2 bases from J; junction bases left unmatched: 2. CDR3 nucleotide sequence: TGTGCCAGCAGTGACGGGACAGGGCCCTACGAGCAGTACTTC. This gives the protein CASSDGTGPYEQYF.

The chain carries TRBV4-1 and TRBJ2-7; the match to TRBD1 covers 8 bases. The germline gives CDR1 MGHRA, CDR2 YSYEKL. V lost 1 base and J lost 1; bases outside the gene matches: 3. The CDR3 sequence is 15 residues long. Written as DNA, the CDR3 is TGCGCCAGCAGCCAAGGGACAGGGAATTCCTACGAGCAGTACTTC. Protein product: CASSQGTGNSYEQYF.

The rearrangement joins TRBV19 to TRBJ1-5; weak D call: TRBD1 (5 bases). The CDR3 runs 17 residues. Germline V gene data show CDR1 as LNHDA and CDR2 as SQIVND (reference sequence). V was cut by 1 base and J by 0 bases, with 13 bases left in between. The CDR3 here is CASSIAGGSYSNQPQHF. Here the CDR3 DNA reads TGTGCCAGTAGTATAGCCGGGGGGTCTTATAGCAATCAGCCCCAGCATTTT.

This chain joins TRBV7-9 and TRBJ2-5; D gene ambiguous. The germline gives CDR1 SEHNR, CDR2 FQNEAQ (reference sequence). The CDR3 extends over 13 amino acids. V gave up 1 base and J gave up 3 bases, with 6 bases separating them. The CDR3 sequence is CASSLGVEETQYF. For the CDR3, the DNA is TGTGCCAGCAGCTTAGGCGTAGAAGAGACCCAGTACTTC.

This chain joins TRBV29-1 and TRBJ1-1; possibly TRBD1 for D (6 bases). CDR1 is SQVTM, CDR2 ANQGSEA, per germline. This CDR3 spans 12 amino acids. The V end was cut by 1 base, the J end by 5 bases, with 8 bases between. The CDR3 reads CSVEVGATEAFF. CDR3 sequence (DNA): TGCAGCGTTGAAGTGGGGGCTACTGAAGCTTTCTTT. Using reference TRBV29-1 and TRBJ1-1 for the parts outside the CDR3, the full variable domain is SAVISQKPSRDICQRGTSLTIQCQVDSQVTMMFWYRQQPGQSLTLIATANQGSEATYESGFVIDKFPISRPNLTFSTLTVSNMSPEDSSIYLCSVEVGATEAFFGQGTRLTVV.

The chain carries TRBV18 and TRBJ1-2; TRBD1 matches at 7 bases. Germline V gene lookup returns CDR1 KGHSH and CDR2 LQKENI. CDR3 size: 15 residues. J was trimmed by 1 base and V by 3 bases; bases with no gene match: 5. Here the CDR3 reads CASSPSGTDNYGYTF. The CDR3, as DNA: TGTGCCAGCTCACCGTCCGGGACAGATAACTATGGCTACACCTTC.

This clone came up a few times. This chain connects TRBV5-4 to TRBJ2-1; D not resolved. Germline V CDR1 and CDR2: SGHNT, YYREEE (reference sequence). The germline V and J ends were trimmed by 0 bases and 10 bases, with 8 bases remaining between them. The CDR3 totals 12 residues. The CDR3 region has the DNA TGTGCCAGCAGCTTGGTTGTCGGGGAGCAGTTCTTC. Protein: CASSLVVGEQFF.

This chain joins TRBV7-2 and TRBJ2-3; TRBD2 matches at 12 bases. CDR3 length: 16 residues. Germline V gives CDR1 SGHTA, CDR2 FQGNSA. With V trimmed by 5 bases and J by 1 base, 4 bases remained unmatched. The CDR3 spells CASSRRLAGGTDTQYF. DNA for the CDR3: TGTGCCAGCAGCCGACGACTAGCGGGGGGCACAGATACGCAGTATTTT.

The CDR3 is CASSQQGTRYYGYTF. The CDR3 nucleotides read TGTGCCAGCAGCCAACAGGGGACTAGGTACTATGGCTACACCTTC. This chain joins TRBV6-5 and TRBJ1-2; 7 bases are a match to TRBD1. The germline gives CDR1 MNHEY, CDR2 SVGAGI. The CDR3 runs 15 residues. V trimming: 6 bases; J trimming: 3 bases; junction bases outside the gene matches: 10.

The chain uses TRBV13 and TRBJ1-5, with D perhaps TRBD1 (5 bases). From germline, CDR1 is PRHDT and CDR2 FYEKMQ (reference sequence). Between the trimmed V and J ends, which lost 5 bases and 6 bases, there was a span of 11 bases. The CDR3 totals 13 residues. The CDR3 loop reads CASSPQEGQPQHF. DNA of the CDR3: TGTGCCAGCAGCCCACAGGAAGGTCAGCCCCAGCATTTT. The full variable domain, in which reference TRBV13 and TRBJ1-5 provide the parts outside the CDR3, is AAGVIQSPRHLIKEKRETATLKCYPIPRHDTVYWYQQGPGQDPQFLISFYEKMQSDKGSIPDRFSAQQFSDYHSELNMSSLELGDSALYFCASSPQEGQPQHFGDGTRLSIL.

The gene calls are TRBV27 and TRBJ2-1, with 10 bases identical to TRBD2. V lost 5 bases to trimming and J lost 4 bases; unmatched junction nucleotides: 5. The germline V gene has CDR1 MNHEY and CDR2 SMNVEV (reference sequence). The length of the CDR3 is 15 residues. The CDR3 nucleotides read TGTGCCAGCAGTCTCTCTAGCGGGAGTTACAATGAGCAGTTCTTC. As protein: CASSLSSGSYNEQFF.

The V and J genes are TRBV5-4 and TRBJ2-2; 12 bases fit TRBD2. Germline V gene data show CDR1 as SGHNT and CDR2 as YYREEE (reference sequence). The CDR3 has 16 residues. V shed 4 bases and J 5 bases; nucleotides not matched to a gene: 6. CDR3 coding DNA: TGTGCCAGCAGCCCCCTAGCGGGAGGGGATACCGGGGAGCTGTTTTTT. It specifies CASSPLAGGDTGELFF. The full variable domain, in which reference TRBV5-4 and TRBJ2-2 provide the parts outside the CDR3, is ETGVTQSPTHLIKTRGQQVTLRCSSQSGHNTVSWYQQALGQGPQFIFQYYREEENGRGNFPPRFSGLQFPNYSSELNVNALELDDSALYLCASSPLAGGDTGELFFGEGSRLTVL.

The chain couples TRBV2 to TRBJ2-1; no clear D gene. This CDR3 has 12 amino acids. The V end lost 8 bases, the J end lost 6 bases, and 11 bases lay between the germline ends. Germline V gene sequence: CDR1 SNHLY, CDR2 FYNNEI. The CDR3 reads CASGPIRNEQFF. The CDR3, as DNA: TGTGCCAGCGGGCCGATACGCAATGAGCAGTTCTTC.

The CDR3 reads CASSLQGGQSTEAFF. CDR3 DNA sequence: TGTGCCAGCAGCTTACAGGGAGGGCAGAGCACTGAAGCTTTCTTT. The chain has TRBV7-3 and TRBJ1-1, with D maybe TRBD1 (5 bases). Trimming took 2 bases from V and 4 from J, leaving 14 bases between them. This CDR3 has 15 amino acids. Germline lookup yields CDR1 SGHTA and CDR2 FQGTGA.

The gene calls are TRBV29-1 and TRBJ2-1; 11 positions match TRBD2. The CDR3 totals 14 residues. The J segment lost 4 bases and the V segment lost 5 bases, leaving 4 bases of the junction unmatched. Per germline, CDR1 SQVTM and CDR2 ANQGSEA. The CDR3 bases are TGCAGCGTTTGGGGACTAGCGGATTACAATGAGCAGTTCTTC. Encoded protein: CSVWGLADYNEQFF.

This clone has only a few counts. One end of the junction is discordant with germline, which a read error may explain. The rearrangement links TRBV9 to TRBJ2-7, with 9 bases identical to TRBD2. The CDR3 totals 13 residues. Germline CDR1 reads SGDLS; CDR2 reads YYNGEE. CDR3 amino acids: CASSVAAGGSPDF. In DNA form, the CDR3 reads TGTGCCAGCAGCGTAGCAGCGGGAGGCTCCCCCGACTTC. Based on the CDR3 plus reference TRBV9 and TRBJ2-7, the full variable domain is DSGVTQTPKHLITATGQRVTLRCSPRSGDLSVYWYQQSLDQGLQFLIQYYNGEERAKGNILERFSAQQFPDLHSELNLSSLELGDSALYFCASSVAAGGSPDFGPGTRLTVT.

The rearrangement uses TRBV29-1 and TRBJ1-1; D unresolved. The CDR3 is 11 residues long. The V gene lost 7 bases and the J gene lost 7 bases, with 13 bases spanning the gap. The germline gives CDR1 SQVTM, CDR2 ANQGSEA. The CDR3 spells CSARLGIEAFF. CDR3 bases: TGCAGCGCTCGCCTCGGGATTGAAGCTTTCTTT.

The chain carries TRBV30 and TRBJ2-7; a weak D match, TRBD2 (6 bases). Germline loops: CDR1 GTSNPN, CDR2 SVGIG (reference sequence). The CDR3 totals 13 residues. The V and J ends lost 5 bases and 2 bases respectively, with 13 bases between them. The CDR3 nucleotides read TGTGCCTGGGGGGGGAGGAGAACCTACGAGCAGTACTTC. This translates into CAWGGRRTYEQYF.